Following are 9 T cell receptor beta chains from one sample sequenced in a study of cytomegalovirus exposure and HLA in healthy donors. Primers included in the PCR were 60 Vbeta and 13 Jbeta primers. TCRdb keeps only in-frame clones here, not all; method: immunoSEQ multiplex PCR. The sample lists 150,000 to 200,000 clones, roughly 87% occurring once. The sequencing sample was made of PBMCs. These receptors all stem from a man aged 35-49 years in good health and CMV-seronegative.

The rearrangement uses TRBV7-9 and TRBJ2-7; D ambiguous. Trimming stripped 2 bases from V and 3 bases from J, with 5 bases between. CDR3 length equals 12 residues. Germline V gives CDR1 SEHNR, CDR2 FQNEAQ (reference sequence). The CDR3 region has the DNA TGTGCCAGCAGCTTATCGGGCTACGAGCAGTACTTC. This translates into CASSLSGYEQYF.

The genes are TRBV7-6 and TRBJ2-7; D ambiguous. V dropped 1 base and J dropped 4 bases, with 5 bases sitting between them. The CDR3 is 12 residues long. Germline V lookup: CDR1 SGHVS, CDR2 FNYEAQ. The CDR3 is CASSLGEYEQYF. The CDR3 DNA follows: TGTGCCAGCAGCTTAGGCGAGTACGAGCAGTACTTC.

The genes are TRBV6-1 and TRBJ1-5, with no clear D. This CDR3 has 14 amino acids. Trimming took off 3 bases at V and 6 bases at J, with 12 bases between the two ends. Per germline, CDR1 MNHNS and CDR2 SASEGT. The CDR3 region has the DNA TGTGCCAGCAGTGATCCTAATTTGAGTCAGCCCCAGCATTTT. Protein sequence: CASSDPNLSQPQHF.

As concerns this clone: An end of the junction does not agree with germline; a read error may underlie this. CDR3: CASSLGGGNTGELFF. The CDR3 DNA is TGTGCTAGCAGCTTAGGAGGGGGAAACACCGGGGAGCTGTTTTTT. The V gene is TRBV7-7, the J gene TRBJ2-2; tentatively, D is TRBD1 or TRBD2 (6 bases each). Germline V gives CDR1 SSHAT, CDR2 FNYEAQ (reference sequence). The length of the CDR3 is 15 residues.

The chain uses TRBV6-1 and TRBJ2-1; TRBD1 matches at 9 bases. Losses at the gene ends were 7 bases for V and 4 bases for J; bases not matched to a gene: 5. The CDR3 spans 14 residues. The germline CDR1 and CDR2 sequences are MNHNS and SASEGT. The CDR3 protein is CASTADRGYNEQFF. The CDR3 bases are TGTGCCAGCACCGCGGACAGGGGATACAATGAGCAGTTCTTC.

Of note for this clone: A read error may account for a junction end that differs from germline. The CDR3 DNA reads as TGTGCTAGCAGCCGGGGGACTAGCGGGAGGGAGACCCAGTACTTC. It yields the protein CASSRGTSGRETQYF. The chain links TRBV7-7 to TRBJ2-5, with 15 bases aligning to TRBD2. CDR1 and CDR2 (germline): SSHAT, FNYEAQ (reference sequence). The CDR3 spans 15 residues.

The chain links TRBV30 to TRBJ1-3; 7 nucleotides line up with TRBD1. The CDR3 has 14 residues. J gave up 1 base and V 3 bases, and 3 bases lay outside the gene matches. CDR1 is GTSNPN, CDR2 SVGIG, per germline (reference sequence). The CDR3 loop reads CAWRGTASGNTIYF. CDR3 coding DNA: TGTGCCTGGAGAGGGACAGCGTCTGGAAACACCATATATTTT.

CDR3 loop: CASSLSLSGIYEQYF. Here the CDR3 DNA reads TGTGCCAGCAGCTTAAGTCTTAGCGGGATTTACGAGCAGTACTTC. The chain couples TRBV7-2 to TRBJ2-7; 8 bases match TRBD2. CDR1 is SGHTA, CDR2 FQGNSA, per germline. V dropped 2 bases and J dropped 4; count of bases not matched to a gene: 7. The CDR3 consists of 15 residues.

The chain has TRBV28 and TRBJ2-2; 13 nucleotides line up with TRBD2. In germline, CDR1 is MDHEN, CDR2 SYDVKM. The J segment lost 6 bases and the V segment lost 6 bases, leaving 4 bases of the junction unmatched. This CDR3 has 15 residues. The CDR3: CASSPGLAGPGELFF. The CDR3, as DNA: TGTGCCAGCAGCCCGGGACTAGCGGGACCCGGGGAGCTGTTTTTT.